This T cell receptor beta chain was sequenced during a study of CD8 T cells in Susac syndrome. With regard to this clonotype: Its antigen is currently unknown.

V was trimmed by 7 bases and J by 7 bases, leaving 17 bases between them. This CDR3 is 14 amino acids long. The authors carried out high-throughput sequencing of TCR beta. They applied it to CD8+ and CD4+ T cells obtained from blood. Controls were age- and sex-matched healthy donors. After extraction with the RNeasy kit, roughly 0.5 to 1 ug of the RNA was reverse transcribed using random hexamers. TCR beta CDR3 was amplified by immunoSEQ covering 54 Vbeta and 13 Jbeta. Each CDR3 protein gets one entry after TCRdb re-called the immunoSEQ multiplex PCR reads with MiXCR. The sample consists of roughly 200,000 distinct CDR3 sequences, 90% to 95% of them appearing once. Study-wide results and caveats: It was acknowledged in the study that the number of individuals who were included in its TCR sequencing and HLA analysis was relatively small.

The chain uses TRBV12-3 or TRBV12-4 and TRBJ2-1, with D perhaps TRBD2 (7 bases). The source of this sequence is a human donor in good health. The specimen was CD4+ T cells from PBMCs. CDR3 in DNA: TGTGCCAGCACCCTCTCGGGGGGCTCAAATGAGCAGTTCTTC. Translated: CASTLSGGSNEQFF.